These 20 T cell receptor beta chains share one sample of origin, sequenced in a study of blood T cell repertoires in COVID-19. TCRdb's table, derived via immunoSEQ multiplex PCR, lists solely in-frame clones and lacks some. The sample has hundreds of thousands of clones, 80% to 90% seen once; the top ten hold 2% to 3%. The source material was PBMCs or T cells enriched from blood (not recorded which). These receptors originate from a woman aged 18-35 years who had recovered from COVID-19.

This clone was observed once. CDR3: CASSLDGTGRSTDTQYF. CDR3 DNA sequence: TGTGCCAGCAGTTTAGATGGGACAGGGAGAAGCACAGATACGCAGTATTTT. V is TRBV28 and J is TRBJ2-3; TRBD1 agrees at 9 bases. Germline values: CDR1 MDHEN, CDR2 SYDVKM. V lost 2 bases to trimming and J lost 0 bases; unmatched junction nucleotides: 6. CDR3 length: 17 amino acids.

This sequence joins TRBV19 and TRBJ1-6; 12 bases match TRBD1. There are 18 residues in the CDR3. V lost 2 bases, J lost 7 bases, and 9 bases stayed unmatched. The germline V gene encodes CDR1 LNHDA and CDR2 SQIVND (reference sequence). The CDR3 bases are TGTGCCAGTAGTATATGGGGGGACAGGGGGCGCAGAAATTCACCCCTCCACTTT. Translating gives CASSIWGDRGRRNSPLHF.

This clone came up a few times. The rearrangement uses TRBV7-8 and TRBJ2-1, with 10 nucleotides matching TRBD1. The CDR3 spans 14 residues. Germline loops: CDR1 SGHVS, CDR2 FQNEAQ. The J segment lost 3 bases and the V segment lost 7 bases, leaving 3 bases of the junction unmatched. CDR3: CASTTGGGYNEQFF. DNA of the CDR3: TGTGCCAGCACGACAGGGGGCGGCTACAATGAGCAGTTCTTC.

This chain joins TRBV4-2 and TRBJ2-5; D gene uncertain. The germline CDR1 and CDR2 sequences are LGHNA and YNFKEQ. V shed 0 bases and J shed 2 bases, with 4 bases lying between them. CDR3 length: 13 residues. The CDR3 reads CASSQEQQETQYF. The CDR3 DNA is TGTGCCAGCAGCCAAGAGCAGCAAGAGACCCAGTACTTC.

This chain connects TRBV5-1 to TRBJ1-3; perhaps TRBD1 as D (6 bases). V shed 4 bases and J shed 0 bases, with 14 bases lying between them. The length of the CDR3 is 16 residues. Germline lookup yields CDR1 SGHRS and CDR2 YFSETQ. CDR3 protein: CASSPGDTLSGNTIYF. The CDR3 nucleotides read TGCGCCAGCAGCCCAGGGGACACTCTCTCTGGAAACACCATATATTTT.

J is TRBJ1-2 and V is TRBV3-1 (or the pseudogene TRBV3-2), with 8 bases that match TRBD1. The CDR3 loop spans 14 amino acids. Looked up from germline, CDR1 is LGHDT and CDR2 is YNNKEL (reference sequence). With 1 base clipped from V and 6 bases from J, the junction kept 4 bases outside the gene matches. CDR3 in amino acids: CASSQAGGANGYTF. The CDR3 nucleotides read TGTGCCAGCAGCCAAGCAGGGGGCGCGAATGGCTACACCTTC.

This clone appeared a single time. The chain joins TRBV28 to TRBJ2-7, with 11 bases aligning to TRBD2. Losses at the gene ends were 10 bases for V and 5 bases for J; bases not matched to a gene: 4. The germline gives CDR1 MDHEN, CDR2 SYDVKM. This CDR3 has 12 residues. This CDR3 reads CATETSGNEQYF. CDR3 DNA: TGTGCCACCGAGACTAGCGGGAACGAGCAGTACTTC.

The rearrangement joins TRBV18 to TRBJ1-1; a weak D match, TRBD1 (6 bases). Deletions cut 1 base from V and 10 bases from J, with 10 bases between. The CDR3 totals 12 residues. Germline assignment: CDR1 KGHSH and CDR2 LQKENI. CDR3 in amino acids: CASSPLTGRAFF. The CDR3 DNA reads as TGTGCCAGCTCACCACTCACAGGGAGAGCTTTCTTT.

The chain couples TRBV7-6 to TRBJ2-3, with 7 bases identical to TRBD1. CDR3 length: 14 residues. The ends lost 5 bases at V and 1 base at J; junction bases unmatched: 3. Per the germline V gene, CDR1 is SGHVS and CDR2 is FNYEAQ. CDR3 region: CASSRGQGTDTQYF. The CDR3 DNA reads TGTGCCAGCAGCAGAGGACAGGGCACAGATACGCAGTATTTT.

This clone occurred once. V gene TRBV19 combines with J gene TRBJ2-1; no firm D call. Trimming pared 4 bases from V and 2 bases from J, leaving 9 bases between. CDR3 length: 14 amino acids. CDR1 and CDR2 from the germline V gene are LNHDA and SQIVND (reference sequence). The CDR3 loop is CASSNWQAYNEQFF. CDR3 DNA: TGTGCCAGTAGTAACTGGCAGGCCTACAATGAGCAGTTCTTC.

The chain couples TRBV15 to TRBJ1-4; unclear D gene. Germline CDR1 is LNHNV and CDR2 is YYDKDF (reference sequence). The ends were cut back, 1 base at V and 10 bases at J, with 7 bases in the middle. The CDR3 has 12 residues. CDR3 amino acids: CATSRVRGKLFF. The CDR3, as DNA: TGTGCCACCAGCAGAGTCCGGGGAAAACTGTTTTTT.

A remark on this clone: Other DNA variants within this sample encode the same CDR3. The chain recombines TRBV5-1 with TRBJ1-1; 7 bases are shared with TRBD1. The CDR3 consists of 14 residues. Trimming took 0 bases from V and 1 from J; bases not matched to a gene: 0. From germline, CDR1 is SGHRS and CDR2 YFSETQ. DNA for the CDR3: TGCGCCAGCAGCTTGGACAGGGGGAACACTGAAGCTTTCTTT. Its translation is CASSLDRGNTEAFF. The whole variable domain, filled in from reference TRBV5-1 and TRBJ1-1, reads KAGVTQTPRYLIKTRGQQVTLSCSPISGHRSVSWYQQTPGQGLQFLFEYFSETQRNKGNFPGRFSGRQFSNSRSEMNVSTLELGDSALYLCASSLDRGNTEAFFGQGTRLTVV.

V and J are TRBV18 and TRBJ1-2, with D possibly being TRBD1 (6 bases). The germline V gene has CDR1 KGHSH and CDR2 LQKENI. This CDR3 has 14 amino acids. V dropped 3 bases and J dropped 3 bases, with 11 bases sitting between them. The CDR3 bases are TGTGCCAGCTCACCTACAGGGAAGGACTATGGCTACACCTTC. It is translated as CASSPTGKDYGYTF.

The V call is TRBV5-1, the J call TRBJ1-3; no clear D gene. CDR3 size: 14 residues. Trimming removed 3 bases from V and 0 bases from J, with 7 bases in between. The germline gives CDR1 SGHRS, CDR2 YFSETQ. CDR3 sequence: CASSSLSSGNTIYF. The CDR3 bases are TGCGCCAGCAGCTCGTTGAGCTCTGGAAACACCATATATTTT.

In regard to this clone: Other DNA sequences in the sample encode the same CDR3. The V and J genes are TRBV5-1 and TRBJ1-1, with a tentative D call TRBD1 (5 bases). CDR3 size: 14 residues. V lost 0 bases, J lost 0 bases, and 6 bases lay in between. The germline gives CDR1 SGHRS, CDR2 YFSETQ. The CDR3 here is CASSLARVNTEAFF. The CDR3 nucleotides are TGCGCCAGCAGCTTGGCCAGGGTGAACACTGAAGCTTTCTTT.

The V and J genes are TRBV19 and TRBJ1-5, with D unresolved. Trimming removed 6 bases at V and 4 bases at J, with 7 bases between. The CDR3 spans 12 residues. Germline V gene sequence: CDR1 LNHDA, CDR2 SQIVND (reference sequence). The CDR3: CASRDYNQPQHF. CDR3 sequence (DNA): TGTGCCAGTAGGGACTATAATCAGCCCCAGCATTTT.

The chain has TRBV7-2 and TRBJ1-3; 11 bases match TRBD1. Germline V gene data show CDR1 as SGHTA and CDR2 as FQGNSA. J gave up 8 bases and V 5 bases, and 2 bases lay outside the gene matches. The CDR3 has 13 amino acids. The CDR3 DNA reads as TGTGCCAGCAGCCGGGACAGGGGGGACACCATATATTTT. Translated, it gives CASSRDRGDTIYF.

The chain is built from TRBV28 and TRBJ1-1; a weak D match, TRBD1 (6 bases). Germline CDR1 is MDHEN and CDR2 is SYDVKM. With 6 bases removed from V and 4 bases from J, the gap between germline ends came to 18 bases. The CDR3 sequence is 15 residues long. Written as DNA, the CDR3 is TGTGCCAGCAGCCCCGGGGGAGGGGGGCTCACTGAAGCTTTCTTT. It is translated as CASSPGGGGLTEAFF.

The chain carries TRBV12-3 or TRBV12-4 and TRBJ1-3, with D uncertain. The CDR3 length is 12 residues. V was pared by 2 bases and J by 12 bases, with 11 bases between. The CDR3 spells CASSLTTAGIYF. In nucleotides, the CDR3 is TGTGCCAGCAGTTTAACCACAGCTGGCATATATTTT.

The chain carries TRBV6-4 and TRBJ1-3; possibly TRBD1 for D (6 bases). Germline loops: CDR1 MRHNA, CDR2 SNTAGT. The CDR3 is 15 amino acids. Trimming shortened V by 6 bases and J by 2 bases, and 14 bases separated the two germline ends. This CDR3 is CASSHGGAAGNTIYF. In DNA form, the CDR3 reads TGTGCCAGCAGCCATGGGGGGGCAGCTGGAAACACCATATATTTT.